This TCR beta chain stems from a study of long-term antiretroviral therapy in people with HIV. Germline V gene data show CDR1 as LGHNA and CDR2 as YSLEER. Trimming pared 0 bases from V and 0 bases from J, leaving 12 bases between. This CDR3 is 16 amino acids long. Running of the v3.0 immunoSEQ assay took place at survey level. Profiled with immunoSEQ multiplex PCR; TCRdb holds only in-frame clones, not every one. The sample lists approximately 35,000 clones; 90% to 95% were seen once. There were roughly 1-10 million cryopreserved PBMC in the samples before DNA extraction. This TCR came from a woman between 50 and 59 years old with HIV. The rearrangement joins TRBV4-3 to TRBJ2-7, with D tentatively TRBD2 (5 bases). Sequences were derived from unsorted PBMCs, sampled around 5.3 years after starting antiretroviral therapy. In nucleotides, the CDR3 is TGCGCCAGCAGCCAAGAAGGGCCAGACTACTCCTACGAGCAGTACTTC. It codes for CASSQEGPDYSYEQYF.